The 26 T cell receptor beta chains listed next were all sequenced from one sample in a study of cytomegalovirus exposure and HLA in healthy donors. The study ran its PCR with 60 Vbeta and 13 Jbeta primers. Repertoires were generated with immunoSEQ multiplex PCR, while TCRdb's copy carries only in-frame clones and drops some. The sample records 120,000 or so clones, approximately 77% being singletons. The sample was PBMCs. These receptors were collected from a man between 18 and 29 years old in good health and CMV-seronegative.

This clone was observed a few times. As DNA, the CDR3 is TGCAGCGTTGCCTCGGCAGGGGGCGAGACCCAGTACTTC. This encodes CSVASAGGETQYF. This chain joins TRBV29-1 and TRBJ2-5; 8 nucleotides match TRBD1. The V and J ends lost 4 bases and 5 bases, in that order; junction bases with no gene match: 6. The germline gives CDR1 SQVTM, CDR2 ANQGSEA. The CDR3 has 13 residues.

There are a few counts of this clone. The chain has TRBV29-1 and TRBJ1-3; no clear D. The germline CDR1 and CDR2 sequences are SQVTM and ANQGSEA. This CDR3 spans 12 amino acids. V dropped 6 bases and J dropped 1 base, with 7 bases sitting between them. Here the CDR3 reads CSVSFSGNTIYF. The CDR3 coding sequence is TGCAGCGTCAGTTTTTCTGGAAACACCATATATTTT.

The V call is TRBV29-1, the J call TRBJ1-2; maybe TRBD1 (6 bases). Germline CDR1 and CDR2: SQVTM and ANQGSEA. The CDR3 length is 12 residues. The CDR3, as DNA: TGCACCTCGGGGGGGGCAGACTATGGCTACACCTTC. It specifies CTSGGADYGYTF.

The chain carries TRBV5-4 and TRBJ2-3, with 13 bases lining up with TRBD2. Unmatched junction bases numbered 5, after V lost 4 bases and J lost 0 bases. Germline V gene lookup returns CDR1 SGHNT and CDR2 YYREEE (reference sequence). The CDR3 is 17 amino acids. CDR3 region: CASSKWTSGSSTDTQYF. CDR3 DNA sequence: TGTGCCAGCAGCAAATGGACTAGCGGGAGTAGCACAGATACGCAGTATTTT.

The chain carries TRBV7-9 and TRBJ2-3; 11 positions match TRBD1. From germline, CDR1 is SEHNR and CDR2 FQNEAQ (reference sequence). The CDR3 spans 14 residues. Trimming took 5 bases from V and 4 from J; bases not matched to a gene: 2. For the CDR3, the DNA is TGTGCCAGCAGCCTGGGACAGGGGGCAGATACGCAGTATTTT. Translated: CASSLGQGADTQYF.

The chain couples TRBV13 to TRBJ2-5; possible D gene TRBD2, 6 bases. Germline loops: CDR1 PRHDT, CDR2 FYEKMQ (reference sequence). V was trimmed by 4 bases and J by 4 bases, leaving 13 bases between them. The CDR3 consists of 14 residues. The CDR3 is CASSSRGSGETQYF. In DNA form, the CDR3 reads TGTGCCAGCAGCTCCCGGGGGTCAGGAGAGACCCAGTACTTC.

The V and J genes are TRBV5-1 and TRBJ1-4; 9 bases match TRBD1. Germline CDR1 and CDR2: SGHRS and YFSETQ. V shed 5 bases and J 5 bases; nucleotides not matched to a gene: 10. This CDR3 has 16 residues. The CDR3 sequence: CASSTSPGTGNEKLFF. The CDR3 DNA reads TGCGCCAGCAGTACCTCACCGGGGACAGGGAATGAAAAACTGTTTTTT.

This chain connects TRBV19 to TRBJ2-1; 13 bases match TRBD2. The CDR3 is 17 amino acids. Germline-derived CDR1 and CDR2 are LNHDA and SQIVND (reference sequence). Trimming at V came to 4 bases and at J to 6 bases, leaving 9 bases not matched to a gene. The CDR3 DNA reads as TGTGCCAGTAGTAACGCACTAGCGGGGGGGCCGGTCAATGAGCAGTTCTTC. Residues: CASSNALAGGPVNEQFF.

V and J are TRBV2 and TRBJ1-1; D is unresolved. The CDR3 contains 12 residues. The ends were cut back, 7 bases at V and 7 bases at J, with 13 bases in the middle. From germline, CDR1 is SNHLY and CDR2 FYNNEI. DNA for the CDR3: TGTGCCAGCACGGATGGCGGATATGAAGCTTTCTTT. This codes for CASTDGGYEAFF.

This rearrangement joins TRBV2 to TRBJ2-5; 7 bases are shared with TRBD2. The CDR3 length is 15 residues. Germline V CDR1 and CDR2: SNHLY, FYNNEI. Trimming removed 3 bases from V and 5 bases from J; junction bases left unmatched: 9. CDR3 protein: CASSDGAGLKETQYF. Here the CDR3 DNA reads TGTGCCAGCAGTGATGGAGCGGGACTCAAGGAGACCCAGTACTTC. Full variable domain (outside the CDR3, taken from reference TRBV2 and TRBJ2-5): EPEVTQTPSHQVTQMGQEVILRCVPISNHLYFYWYRQILGQKVEFLVSFYNNEISEKSEIFDDQFSVERPDGSNFTLKIRSTKLEDSAMYFCASSDGAGLKETQYFGPGTRLLVL.

The rearrangement joins TRBV27 to TRBJ2-7, with a possible D match to TRBD2 (5 bases). The germline V gene encodes CDR1 MNHEY and CDR2 SMNVEV (reference sequence). The V and J ends lost 6 bases and 2 bases respectively, with 14 bases between them. The CDR3 totals 14 residues. The CDR3, as DNA: TGTGCCAGCAGCGAGGGCTCACAGACCTACGAGCAGTACTTC. It translates to CASSEGSQTYEQYF.

The CDR3 is CASSLMTGSTDTQYF. The CDR3 bases are TGCGCCAGCAGCTTAATGACAGGGAGCACAGATACGCAGTATTTT. J is TRBJ2-3 and V is TRBV5-1; TRBD1 agrees at 7 bases. The germline gives CDR1 SGHRS, CDR2 YFSETQ. This CDR3 spans 15 amino acids. With V trimmed by 2 bases and J by 0 bases, 3 bases remained unmatched.

This chain links TRBV7-3 with TRBJ2-3; 8 bases map to TRBD1. There are 14 residues in the CDR3. Per germline, CDR1 SGHTA and CDR2 FQGTGA. The ends lost 5 bases at V and 2 bases at J; junction bases unmatched: 3. CDR3 protein: CASSQDRVTDTQYF. The DNA of the CDR3 is TGTGCCAGCAGCCAGGACAGGGTCACAGATACGCAGTATTTT.

The chain is built from TRBV5-6 and TRBJ1-6; unclear D gene. CDR3 size: 16 residues. Germline CDR1 reads SGHDT; CDR2 reads YYEEEE. Deletions cut 5 bases from V and 6 bases from J, with 18 bases between. This chain's CDR3 is CASRDGLGRGNSPLHF. DNA for the CDR3: TGTGCCAGCAGAGACGGGTTGGGTCGGGGTAATTCACCCCTCCACTTT.

The V gene is TRBV7-9, the J gene TRBJ2-7, with a tentative D call TRBD2 (6 bases). CDR3 length: 12 residues. Trimming cost V 9 bases and J 2 bases, with 11 bases left between them. Germline CDR1 reads SEHNR; CDR2 reads FQNEAQ (reference sequence). The CDR3 protein is CASFGEAYEQYF. The CDR3 DNA reads TGTGCCAGTTTTGGGGAGGCCTACGAGCAGTACTTC.

In nucleotides, the CDR3 is TGTGCCAGCACCCTACCCGGCAGGCGGAACACTGAAGCTTTCTTT. Its translation: CASTLPGRRNTEAFF. This rearrangement joins TRBV7-9 to TRBJ1-1; no reliable D call. The CDR3 spans 15 residues. CDR1 is SEHNR, CDR2 FQNEAQ, per germline (reference sequence). Trimming took off 7 bases at V and 1 base at J, with 16 bases between the two ends.

The CDR3, as DNA: TGTGCCAGCAGCTTAACAGGGAGCAATCAGCCCCAGCATTTT. It is translated as CASSLTGSNQPQHF. This chain uses TRBV7-9 with TRBJ1-5, with a possible D match to TRBD1 (6 bases). CDR3 length: 14 residues. Germline CDR1 is SEHNR and CDR2 is FQNEAQ (reference sequence). Trimming took 2 bases from V and 1 from J, leaving 6 bases between them.

The chain recombines TRBV25-1 with TRBJ1-1; D not resolved. V gave up 1 base and J gave up 10 bases, with 13 bases separating them. CDR1 is MGHDK, CDR2 SYGVNS, per germline. This CDR3 comprises 13 residues. In DNA form, the CDR3 reads TGTGCCAGCAGTGAATTTTCACAGTTAGGAGCTTTCTTT. Translated, it gives CASSEFSQLGAFF.

The chain couples TRBV18 to TRBJ2-7; D is possibly TRBD1 (5 bases). CDR1 KGHSH and CDR2 LQKENI come from the germline V gene. The CDR3 is 13 residues long. V was cut by 1 base and J by 3 bases, with 7 bases left in between. The CDR3 region has the DNA TGTGCCAGCTCACCACGACAGAACTACGAGCAGTACTTC. It yields the protein CASSPRQNYEQYF. Using reference TRBV18 and TRBJ2-7 for the parts outside the CDR3, the full variable domain is NAGVMQNPRHLVRRRGQEARLRCSPMKGHSHVYWYRQLPEEGLKFMVYLQKENIIDESGMPKERFSAEFPKEGPSILRIQQVVRGDSAAYFCASSPRQNYEQYFGPGTRLTVT.

J is TRBJ1-2 and V is TRBV19; TRBD1 agrees at 10 bases. The CDR3 sequence is 15 residues long. Germline CDR1 and CDR2: LNHDA and SQIVND (reference sequence). V gave up 7 bases and J gave up 0 bases; unmatched junction bases: 5. This CDR3 reads CASTPDRGTNYGYTF. CDR3 bases: TGTGCCAGTACCCCGGACAGGGGGACTAACTATGGCTACACCTTC.

This chain joins TRBV4-1 and TRBJ1-3, with TRBD1 as a possible D gene (5 bases). V was trimmed by 0 bases and J by 1 base, leaving 22 bases between them. The CDR3 is made up of 20 amino acids. CDR1 is MGHRA and CDR2 is YSYEKL in the germline V gene. The CDR3 here is CASSQDPHRSRRGSGNTIYF. CDR3 nucleotide sequence: TGCGCCAGCAGCCAAGATCCTCATCGGAGCCGGAGGGGTTCTGGAAACACCATATATTTT.

The chain couples TRBV11-3 to TRBJ2-1, with 7 bases matching TRBD2. Germline V CDR1 and CDR2: SGHNT, YENEEA. J lost 4 bases, V lost 0 bases, and 0 bases had no gene match. This CDR3 has 14 amino acids. CDR3 nucleotides: TGTGCCAGCAGCTTAGACGGGGGGTACAATGAGCAGTTCTTC. It codes for CASSLDGGYNEQFF.

The chain recombines TRBV6-5 with TRBJ1-2, with 8 bases fitting TRBD1. The junction had 5 bases not matched to a gene; V was cut back by 0 bases and J by 2 bases. The V gene's germline CDR1 is MNHEY and CDR2 SVGAGI. This CDR3 comprises 16 residues. The CDR3 sequence is CASSYSGGDRNYGYTF. In DNA, the CDR3 is TGTGCCAGCAGTTACTCAGGGGGGGACAGGAACTATGGCTACACCTTC.

This clone was seen a single time. V and J are TRBV6-5 and TRBJ1-1; D is possibly TRBD1 (6 bases). The V and J ends lost 0 bases and 4 bases respectively, with 9 bases between them. From germline, CDR1 is MNHEY and CDR2 SVGAGI. The CDR3 consists of 14 residues. CDR3 region: CASSYSGGGTEAFF. CDR3 DNA: TGTGCCAGCAGTTACTCTGGGGGCGGCACTGAAGCTTTCTTT.

This clone has a single count. The chain recombines TRBV7-2 with TRBJ1-1, with D possibly TRBD1 on 6 matching bases. The germline gives CDR1 SGHTA, CDR2 FQGNSA. V shed 5 bases and J shed 3 bases, with 25 bases lying between them. The CDR3 has 18 residues. CDR3 amino acids: CASSPRKETGSPYTEAFF. The CDR3, as DNA: TGTGCCAGCAGCCCTAGAAAGGAGACAGGTTCCCCCTACACTGAAGCTTTCTTT.

The sample holds one count of this clone. The chain recombines TRBV7-6 with TRBJ2-7; D remains unclear. The germline V gene has CDR1 SGHVS and CDR2 FNYEAQ. The CDR3 runs to 13 residues. Trimming removed 5 bases at V and 4 bases at J, with 12 bases between. Written as DNA, the CDR3 is TGTGCCAGCAGCAACCTCCAGACATACGAGCAGTACTTC. Protein product: CASSNLQTYEQYF.